The 3 T cell receptor beta chains reported below all come from one sample, sequenced in a study of molecular identifiers for immune sequencing clone quantification. MiXCR, applied by TCRdb to the PCR reads, yields one record per CDR3 protein. The sample yields about 640,000 distinct CDR3 sequences, 15% to 20% seen once. The specimen sequenced was naive CD8+ T cells from blood, with Jurkat cell RNA spiked in. Stated subset: FACS-sorted CD8+CD4-CCR7+CD45RA+ naive T cells. These receptors were obtained from a human donor in good health. Some libraries in this study had Jurkat cell RNA spiked in.

This clonotype showed up just a few times. The V call is TRBV5-6, the J call TRBJ1-1; TRBD1 matches at 7 bases. V was pared by 7 bases and J by 4 bases, with 16 bases of the junction left unmatched. The CDR3 is made up of 16 amino acids. CDR1 and CDR2 from the germline V gene are SGHDT and YYEEEE. CDR3 sequence reads: CASGPGGGRFFTEAFF. The CDR3 bases are TGTGCCAGCGGACCAGGGGGAGGTAGGTTTTTCACTGAAGCTTTCTTT.

The rearrangement links TRBV4-3 to TRBJ1-5; the D is unclear. The germline V gene has CDR1 LGHNA and CDR2 YSLEER. V was shortened by 0 bases and J by 4 bases, with 10 bases between the two germline ends. The CDR3 consists of 15 residues. CDR3 amino acids: CASSQDVGRNQPQHF. As DNA, the CDR3 is TGCGCCAGCAGCCAAGATGTGGGCAGGAATCAGCCCCAGCATTTT.

The rearrangement joins TRBV6-1 to TRBJ2-3, with 12 bases fitting TRBD2. J gave up 6 bases and V 3 bases, and 7 bases lay outside the gene matches. Looked up from germline, CDR1 is MNHNS and CDR2 is SASEGT. This CDR3 is built from 16 residues. The DNA of the CDR3 is TGTGCCAGCAGTGAGCTAGCGGGGGGGGGGGGGGATACGCAGTATTTT. It yields the protein CASSELAGGGGDTQYF.